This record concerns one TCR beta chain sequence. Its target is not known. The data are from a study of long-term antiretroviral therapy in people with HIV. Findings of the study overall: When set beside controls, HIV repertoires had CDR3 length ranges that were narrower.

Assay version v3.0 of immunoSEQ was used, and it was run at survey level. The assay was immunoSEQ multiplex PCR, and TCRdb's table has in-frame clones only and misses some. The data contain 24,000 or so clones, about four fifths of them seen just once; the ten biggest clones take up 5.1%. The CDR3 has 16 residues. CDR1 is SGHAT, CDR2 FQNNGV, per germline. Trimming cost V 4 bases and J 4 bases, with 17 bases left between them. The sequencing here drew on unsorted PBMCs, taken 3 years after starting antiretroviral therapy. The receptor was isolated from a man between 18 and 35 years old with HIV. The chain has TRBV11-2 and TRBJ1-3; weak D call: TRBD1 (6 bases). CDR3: CASSSTGIMGGNTIYF. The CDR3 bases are TGTGCCAGCAGCTCCACAGGGATTATGGGAGGAAACACCATATATTTT.